Sequencing of this T cell receptor (beta chain) was carried out in a study of CD8+ T cells in alopecia areata. Study-level background: It was oral tofacitinib, at 5 to 10 mg twice daily, that treated patients received. Broader study findings: Alopecia totalis/universalis scalp especially showed more expanded CD8+ clones than normal scalp.

A remark on this clone: Its antigen is currently unknown.

The CDR3 has 14 amino acids. From germline, CDR1 is GTSNPN and CDR2 SVGIG (reference sequence). The V end lost 8 bases, the J end lost 3 bases, and 20 bases lay between the germline ends. After isolation, RNA underwent reverse transcription to generate cDNA as the sequencing template. The repertoire was sequenced with immunoSEQ multiplex PCR; TCRdb's copy has only in-frame clones and lacks some. This repertoire shows about 180,000 clones, 50% to 60% found once; its top ten account for roughly 14%. It was from PBMCs that CD4+ and CD8+ T cells were sorted. The sequencing here drew on CD4+ T cells sorted from blood, taken at week 0. This TCR was sampled from a human donor with alopecia areata. This rearrangement joins TRBV30 to TRBJ2-7; D unresolved. Written as DNA, the CDR3 is TGTGCCGGGCCTCCCTTGATCAGAGACTACGAGCAGTACTTC. The encoded protein is CAGPPLIRDYEQYF.